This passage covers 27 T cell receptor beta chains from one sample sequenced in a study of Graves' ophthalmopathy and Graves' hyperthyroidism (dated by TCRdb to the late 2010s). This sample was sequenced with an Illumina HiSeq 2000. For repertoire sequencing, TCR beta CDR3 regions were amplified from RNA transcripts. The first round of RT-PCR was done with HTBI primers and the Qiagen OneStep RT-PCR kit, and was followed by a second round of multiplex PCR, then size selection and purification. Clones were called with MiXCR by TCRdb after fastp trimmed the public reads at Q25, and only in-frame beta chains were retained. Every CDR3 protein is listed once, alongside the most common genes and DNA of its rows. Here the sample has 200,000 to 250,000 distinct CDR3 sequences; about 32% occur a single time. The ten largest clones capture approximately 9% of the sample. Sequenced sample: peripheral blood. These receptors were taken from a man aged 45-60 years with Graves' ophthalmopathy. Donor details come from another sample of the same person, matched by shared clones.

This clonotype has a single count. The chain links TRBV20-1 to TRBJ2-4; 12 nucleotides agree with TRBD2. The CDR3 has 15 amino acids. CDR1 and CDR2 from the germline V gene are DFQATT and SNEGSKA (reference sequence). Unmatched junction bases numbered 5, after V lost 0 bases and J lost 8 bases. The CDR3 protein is CSARELAGGGDIQYF. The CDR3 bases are TGCAGTGCTAGAGAACTAGCGGGAGGCGGGGACATTCAGTACTTC.

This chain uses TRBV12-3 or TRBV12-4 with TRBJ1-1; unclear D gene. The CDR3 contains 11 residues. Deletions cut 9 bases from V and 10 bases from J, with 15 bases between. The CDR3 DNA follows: TGTGCCAGTGCCTTAGGAGGAAGAGCTTTCTTT. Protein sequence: CASALGGRAFF.

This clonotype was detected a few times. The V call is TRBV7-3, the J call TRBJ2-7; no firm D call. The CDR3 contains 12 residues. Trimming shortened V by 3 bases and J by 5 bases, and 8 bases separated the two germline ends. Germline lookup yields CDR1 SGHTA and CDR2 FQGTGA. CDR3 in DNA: TGTGCCAGCAGCTTGGTTGGTAACGAGCAGTACTTC. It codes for CASSLVGNEQYF. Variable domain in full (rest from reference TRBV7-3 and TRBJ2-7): GAGVSQTPSNKVTEKGKYVELRCDPISGHTALYWYRQSLGQGPEFLIYFQGTGAADDSGLPNDRFFAVRPEGSVSTLKIQRTERGDSAVYLCASSLVGNEQYFGPGTRLTVT.

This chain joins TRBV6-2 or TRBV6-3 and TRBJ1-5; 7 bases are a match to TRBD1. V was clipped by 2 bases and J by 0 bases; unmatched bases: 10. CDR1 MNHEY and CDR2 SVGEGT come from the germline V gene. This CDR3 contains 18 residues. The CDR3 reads CASSYEEQGPYSNQPQHF. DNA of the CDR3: TGTGCCAGCAGTTACGAGGAACAGGGGCCTTATAGCAATCAGCCCCAGCATTTT.

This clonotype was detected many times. The CDR3 nucleotides are TGTGCCAGCAGTTTTGGGGTGAACTATGGCTACACCTTC. Translated: CASSFGVNYGYTF. V usage is TRBV27 and J usage is TRBJ1-2; D unclear. V dropped 3 bases and J dropped 2 bases, with 7 bases sitting between them. This CDR3 contains 13 residues. Looked up from germline, CDR1 is MNHEY and CDR2 is SMNVEV (reference sequence).

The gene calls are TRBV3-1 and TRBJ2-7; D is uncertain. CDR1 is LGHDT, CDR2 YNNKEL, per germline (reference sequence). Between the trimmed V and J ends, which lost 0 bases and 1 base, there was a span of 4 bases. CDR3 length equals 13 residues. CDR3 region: CASSQDRSYEQYF. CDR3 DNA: TGTGCCAGCAGCCAAGATCGGTCCTACGAGCAGTACTTC.

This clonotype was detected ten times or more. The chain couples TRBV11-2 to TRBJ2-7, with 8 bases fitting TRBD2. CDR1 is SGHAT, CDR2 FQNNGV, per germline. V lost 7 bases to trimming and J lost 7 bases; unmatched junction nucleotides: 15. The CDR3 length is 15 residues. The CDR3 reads CASTREGSGSSEQYF. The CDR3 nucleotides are TGTGCCAGCACCCGGGAGGGTAGCGGATCCTCGGAGCAGTACTTC.

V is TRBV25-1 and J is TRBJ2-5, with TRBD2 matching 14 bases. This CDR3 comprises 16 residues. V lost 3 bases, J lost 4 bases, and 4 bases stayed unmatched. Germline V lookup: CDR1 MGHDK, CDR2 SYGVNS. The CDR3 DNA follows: TGTGCCAGCAGTGATCTGACTAGCGGGAGGGGAGAGACCCAGTACTTC. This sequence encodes CASSDLTSGRGETQYF.

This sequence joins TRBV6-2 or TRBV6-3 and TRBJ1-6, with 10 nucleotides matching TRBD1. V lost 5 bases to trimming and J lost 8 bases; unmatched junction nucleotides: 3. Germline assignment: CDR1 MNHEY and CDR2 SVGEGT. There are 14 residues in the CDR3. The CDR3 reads CASSPGTGDSPLHF. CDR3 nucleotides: TGTGCCAGCAGTCCCGGGACAGGGGATTCACCCCTCCACTTT.

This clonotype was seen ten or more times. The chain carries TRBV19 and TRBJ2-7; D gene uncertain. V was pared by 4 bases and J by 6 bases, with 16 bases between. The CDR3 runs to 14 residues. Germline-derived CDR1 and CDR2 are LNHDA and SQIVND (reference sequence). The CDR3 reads CASSSGGFGFEQYF. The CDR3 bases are TGTGCCAGTAGTAGTGGCGGTTTCGGTTTCGAGCAGTACTTC.

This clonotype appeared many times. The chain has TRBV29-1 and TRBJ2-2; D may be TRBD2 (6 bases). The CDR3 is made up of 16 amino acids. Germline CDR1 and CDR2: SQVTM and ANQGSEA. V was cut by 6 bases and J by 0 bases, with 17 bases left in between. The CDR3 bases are TGCAGCGTCGGGGGATTAGCGGAGACGAACACCGGGGAGCTGTTTTTT. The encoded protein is CSVGGLAETNTGELFF.

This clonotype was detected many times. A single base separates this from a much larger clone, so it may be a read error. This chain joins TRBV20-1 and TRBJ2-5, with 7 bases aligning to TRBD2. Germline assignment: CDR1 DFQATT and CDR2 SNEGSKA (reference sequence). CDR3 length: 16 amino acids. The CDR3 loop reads CSARVGGRVIQEAQYF. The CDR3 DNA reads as TGCAGTGCTAGAGTCGGAGGGAGGGTAATCCAAGAGGCCCAGTACTTC.

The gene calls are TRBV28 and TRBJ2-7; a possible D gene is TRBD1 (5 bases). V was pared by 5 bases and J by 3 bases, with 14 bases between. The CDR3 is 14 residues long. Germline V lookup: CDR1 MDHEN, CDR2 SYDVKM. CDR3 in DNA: TGTGCCAGCAGTGCCGACAGCCTGCGCTACGAGCAGTACTTC. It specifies CASSADSLRYEQYF.

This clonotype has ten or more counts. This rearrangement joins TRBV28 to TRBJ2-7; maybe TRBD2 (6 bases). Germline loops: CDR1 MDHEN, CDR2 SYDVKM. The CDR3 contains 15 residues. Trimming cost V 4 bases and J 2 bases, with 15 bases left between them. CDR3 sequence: CASSSRDGRPYEQYF. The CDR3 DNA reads TGTGCCAGCAGTTCGCGGGACGGCAGACCCTACGAGCAGTACTTC.

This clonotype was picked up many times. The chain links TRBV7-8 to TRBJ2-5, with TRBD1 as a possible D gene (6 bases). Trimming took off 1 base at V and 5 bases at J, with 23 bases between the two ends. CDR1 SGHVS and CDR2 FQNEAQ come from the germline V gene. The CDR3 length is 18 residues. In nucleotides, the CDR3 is TGTGCCAGCAGCTTAGGAGGATGGGCCAGGGGTTTCGAGGAGACCCAGTACTTC. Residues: CASSLGGWARGFEETQYF.

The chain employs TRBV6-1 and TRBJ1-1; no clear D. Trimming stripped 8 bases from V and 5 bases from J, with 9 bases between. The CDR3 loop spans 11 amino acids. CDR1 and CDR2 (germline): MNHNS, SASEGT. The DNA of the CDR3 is TGTGCCAGCGGATTTTTGACTGAAGCTTTCTTT. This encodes CASGFLTEAFF.

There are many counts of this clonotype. This CDR3 reads CASSDPHTGELFF. DNA of the CDR3: TGTGCCAGCAGTGACCCCCACACCGGGGAGCTGTTTTTT. V usage is TRBV27 and J usage is TRBJ2-2; D gene unclear. In germline, CDR1 is MNHEY, CDR2 SMNVEV (reference sequence). The CDR3 spans 13 residues. V was shortened by 5 bases and J by 3 bases, with 7 bases between the two germline ends.

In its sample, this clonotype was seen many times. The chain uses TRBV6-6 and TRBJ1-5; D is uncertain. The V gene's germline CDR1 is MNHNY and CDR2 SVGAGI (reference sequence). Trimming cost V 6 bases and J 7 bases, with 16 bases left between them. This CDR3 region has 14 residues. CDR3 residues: CASRRTGLGQPQHF. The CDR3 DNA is TGTGCCAGCAGGCGGACGGGTTTAGGGCAGCCCCAGCATTTT.

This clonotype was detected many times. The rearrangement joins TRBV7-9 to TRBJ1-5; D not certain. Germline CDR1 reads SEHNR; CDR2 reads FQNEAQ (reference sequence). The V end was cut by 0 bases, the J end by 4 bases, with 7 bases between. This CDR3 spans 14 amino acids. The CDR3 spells CASSLAGPNQPQHF. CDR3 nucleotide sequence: TGTGCCAGCAGCTTAGCAGGTCCAAATCAGCCCCAGCATTTT. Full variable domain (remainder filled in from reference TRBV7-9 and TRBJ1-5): DTGVSQNPRHKITKRGQNVTFRCDPISEHNRLYWYRQTLGQGPEFLTYFQNEAQLEKSRLLSDRFSAERPKGSFSTLEIQRTEQGDSAMYLCASSLAGPNQPQHFGDGTRLSIL.

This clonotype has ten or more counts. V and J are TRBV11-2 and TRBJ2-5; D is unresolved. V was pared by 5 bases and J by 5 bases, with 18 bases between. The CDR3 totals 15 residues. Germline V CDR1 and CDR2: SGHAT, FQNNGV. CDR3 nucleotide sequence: TGTGCCAGCAGCCCCCCGTATGGGTCGGTGGAGACCCAGTACTTC. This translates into CASSPPYGSVETQYF.

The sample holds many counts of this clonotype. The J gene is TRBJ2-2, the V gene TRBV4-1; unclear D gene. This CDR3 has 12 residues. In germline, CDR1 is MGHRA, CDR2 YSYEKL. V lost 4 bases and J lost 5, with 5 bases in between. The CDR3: CASSPQTGELFF. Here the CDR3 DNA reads TGCGCCAGCAGCCCCCAAACCGGGGAGCTGTTTTTT.

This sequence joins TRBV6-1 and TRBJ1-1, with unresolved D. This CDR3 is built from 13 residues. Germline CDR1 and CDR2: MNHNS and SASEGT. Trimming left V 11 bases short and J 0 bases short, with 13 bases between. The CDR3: CASEPRMNTEAFF. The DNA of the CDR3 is TGTGCCTCCGAGCCCAGGATGAACACTGAAGCTTTCTTT.

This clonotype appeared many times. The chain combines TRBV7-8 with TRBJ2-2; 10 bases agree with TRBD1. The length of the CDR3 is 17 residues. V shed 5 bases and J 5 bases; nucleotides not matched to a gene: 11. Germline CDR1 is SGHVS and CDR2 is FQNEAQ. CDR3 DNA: TGTGCCAGCAGCCATATTAGACAGGGGGCCTTGACCGGGGAGCTGTTTTTT. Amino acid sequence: CASSHIRQGALTGELFF.

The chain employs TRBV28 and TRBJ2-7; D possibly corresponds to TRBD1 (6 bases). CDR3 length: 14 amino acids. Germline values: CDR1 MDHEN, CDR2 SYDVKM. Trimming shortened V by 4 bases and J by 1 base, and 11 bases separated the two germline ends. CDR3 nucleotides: TGTGCCAGCAGTTACCAGCAGGGGTCCTACGAGCAGTACTTC. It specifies CASSYQQGSYEQYF.

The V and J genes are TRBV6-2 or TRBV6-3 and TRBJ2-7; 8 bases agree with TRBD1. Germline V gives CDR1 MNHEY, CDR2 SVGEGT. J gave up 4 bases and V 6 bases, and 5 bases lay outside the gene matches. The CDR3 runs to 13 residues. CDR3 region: CASRLQGVYEQYF. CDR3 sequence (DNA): TGTGCCAGCAGATTACAGGGGGTTTACGAGCAGTACTTC.

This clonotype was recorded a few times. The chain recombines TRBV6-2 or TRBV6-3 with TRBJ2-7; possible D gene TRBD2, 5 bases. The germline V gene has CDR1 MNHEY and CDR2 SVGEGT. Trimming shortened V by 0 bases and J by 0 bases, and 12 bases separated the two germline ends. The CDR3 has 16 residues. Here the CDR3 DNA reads TGTGCCAGCAGTTACTCGCGGAGCGGTGCCTCCTACGAGCAGTACTTC. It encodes CASSYSRSGASYEQYF.

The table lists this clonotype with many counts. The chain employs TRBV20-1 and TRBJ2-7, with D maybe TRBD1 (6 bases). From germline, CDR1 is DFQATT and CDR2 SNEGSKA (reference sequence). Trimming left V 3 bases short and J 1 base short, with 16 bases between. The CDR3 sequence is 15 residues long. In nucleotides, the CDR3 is TGCAGTGCTAGCCGACAGGAGATGGGATCCTACGAGCAGTACTTC. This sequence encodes CSASRQEMGSYEQYF.